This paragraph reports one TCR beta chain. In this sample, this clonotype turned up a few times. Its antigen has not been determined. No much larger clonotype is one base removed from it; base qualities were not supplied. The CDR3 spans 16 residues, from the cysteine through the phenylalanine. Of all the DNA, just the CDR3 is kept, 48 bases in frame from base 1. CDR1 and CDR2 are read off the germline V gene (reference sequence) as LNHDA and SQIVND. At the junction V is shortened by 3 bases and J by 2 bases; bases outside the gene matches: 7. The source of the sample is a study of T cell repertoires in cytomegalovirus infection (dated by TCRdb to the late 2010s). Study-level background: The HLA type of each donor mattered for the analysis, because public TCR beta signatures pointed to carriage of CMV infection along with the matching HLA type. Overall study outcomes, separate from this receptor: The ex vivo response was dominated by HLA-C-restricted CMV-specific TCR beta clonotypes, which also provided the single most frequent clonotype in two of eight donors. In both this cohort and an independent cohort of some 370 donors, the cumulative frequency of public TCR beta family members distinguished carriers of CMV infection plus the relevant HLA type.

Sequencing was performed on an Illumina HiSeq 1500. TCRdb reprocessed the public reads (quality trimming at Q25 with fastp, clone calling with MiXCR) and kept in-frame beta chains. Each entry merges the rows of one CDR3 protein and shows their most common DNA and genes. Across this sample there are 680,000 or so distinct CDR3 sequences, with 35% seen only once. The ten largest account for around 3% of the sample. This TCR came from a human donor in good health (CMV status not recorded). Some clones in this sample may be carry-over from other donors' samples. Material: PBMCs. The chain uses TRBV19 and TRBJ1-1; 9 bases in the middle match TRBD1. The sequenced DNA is TGTGCCAGTAGTATGCCCGGGACAGGGCGTAACACTGAAGCTTTCTTT. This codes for CASSMPGTGRNTEAFF.